Reported below is one T cell receptor (beta chain). With 2 bases clipped from V and 4 bases from J, the junction kept 4 bases outside the gene matches. CDR3 length: 15 amino acids. The germline V gene has CDR1 MNHEY and CDR2 SMNVEV (reference sequence). Study processing details: Amplification of reference gene primers provided the estimated nucleated cell counts. The data were produced by immunoSEQ multiplex PCR, yet TCRdb's version contains in-frame clones alone and is incomplete. V, J and clone size were drawn from that table, and D and trimming were deduced from the DNA. The sample shows more than 300,000 clones, 88% of them seen only once. This sample was taken from a study of blood T cell repertoires in COVID-19. As for the study in general: In each case, the material was cDNA or gDNA derived from T cells, B-cell-depleted T cells, or PBMCs.

Seattle's cohort entered during active infection and was followed longitudinally. The rearrangement uses TRBV27 and TRBJ2-1; 8 nucleotides align to TRBD2. This receptor was obtained from a woman younger than 45 with COVID-19, enrolled during active disease. Sequenced sample: peripheral blood. DNA for the CDR3: TGTGCCAGCAGTTTAGGAGCGGGGGTTTACAATGAGCAGTTCTTC. Amino acid sequence: CASSLGAGVYNEQFF.